The rows below give T cell receptor beta chains drawn from one sample of a study of T cell changes during pregnancy in multiple sclerosis. Profiling relied on immunoSEQ multiplex PCR, and the TCRdb table lists in-frame clones only, not all of them. The table includes approximately 99,000 clones, 90% detected once. Sample: peripheral blood, taken in the second trimester of pregnancy. These receptors all come from a female donor in good health, enrolled as a control in a pregnancy study. Both conserved end residues are part of each CDR3. A D gene is named only where the DNA matches it firmly. Size values are once, few and many counts, or a class for expanded clones, and some rows have none.

V,size,D,J,DNA,CDR3
TRBV11-2,.,.,TRBJ2-7,TGTGCCAGCAGCTTTTCACGGGACATTGCCTACGAGCAGTACTTC,CASSFSRDIAYEQYF
TRBV27,.,.,TRBJ2-2,TGTGCCAGCAGTTTGAGGGCCTCGAACACCGGGGAGCTGTTTTTT,CASSLRASNTGELFF
TRBV9,.,.,TRBJ1-1,TGTGCCAGCTCTAGGACGGGATCTGAAGCTTTCTTT,CASSRTGSEAFF
TRBV19,.,.,TRBJ1-3,TGTGCCAGTAGTATAGCAGGGCGCTCTGGAAACACCATATATTTT,CASSIAGRSGNTIYF
TRBV6-1,.,.,TRBJ2-6,TGTGCCAGCAGTGCCCCAGGGGCGCGGGGGGCCAACGTCCTGACTTTC,CASSAPGARGANVLTF
TRBV6-6,.,.,TRBJ2-7,TGTGCCAGCAGTTCCACCCCGGGTCGGATGACCTACGAGCAGTACTTC,CASSSTPGRMTYEQYF
TRBV10-1,.,TRBD1,TRBJ1-5,TGCGCCAGCAGTCCAATGTACTACCGGGACAGGGGGGGTCAGCCCCAGCATTTT,CASSPMYYRDRGGQPQHF
TRBV4-3,.,.,TRBJ2-3,TGCGCCAGCAGCCAAGATTACCTAAGCCGCACAGATACGCAGTATTTT,CASSQDYLSRTDTQYF
TRBV7-8,.,TRBD1,TRBJ1-1,TGTGCCAGCAGCCACAGGGGCACTGAAGCTTTCTTT,CASSHRGTEAFF
TRBV7-2,.,TRBD1,TRBJ1-2,TGTGCCAGCAGCCCGGACAGGGTGGAATATGGCTACACCTTC,CASSPDRVEYGYTF
TRBV27,.,TRBD1,TRBJ1-5,TGTGCCAGCAGTCCCGGGACAGGACCCCATCAGCCCCAGCATTTT,CASSPGTGPHQPQHF
TRBV18,.,.,TRBJ2-2,TGTGCCAGCTCACCACGGGACTTTCAAACCGGGGAGCTGTTTTTT,CASSPRDFQTGELFF
TRBV14,.,.,TRBJ1-4,TGTGCCAGCAGCCAAGAAGTCGGGGGAGCAACTAATGAAAAACTGTTTTTT,CASSQEVGGATNEKLFF
TRBV12-5,.,TRBD1,TRBJ1-2,TGTGCTAGTGGTCAGAGACAGGGTCTTAACTATGGCTACACCTTC,CASGQRQGLNYGYTF
TRBV18,.,.,TRBJ2-5,TGTGCCAGCTCACCAGGAGCAGGGGAGGGAGAGACCCAGTACTTC,CASSPGAGEGETQYF
TRBV6-6,.,TRBD2,TRBJ2-5,TGTGCCAGCAGTTACTCGACTAGCGGGGTGGAGACCCAGTACTTC,CASSYSTSGVETQYF
TRBV18,.,TRBD1,TRBJ1-1,TGTGCCAGCTCAGCCTCCCGGGACAGAGAAACTGAAGCTTTCTTT,CASSASRDRETEAFF
TRBV5-1,once,TRBD1,TRBJ1-1,TGCGCCAGCAGCTTGGCCACAGGGGGGTGGGTAATGAACACTGAAGCTTTCTTT,CASSLATGGWVMNTEAFF
TRBV7-2,.,TRBD2,TRBJ2-2,TGTGCCAGCAGCCCTTTAGCGGGGGGGAACACCGGGGAGCTGTTTTTT,CASSPLAGGNTGELFF
TRBV27,.,TRBD1,TRBJ2-3,TGTGCCAGCAGTCCACGGGGACAGGGGGTTCTCTCAGATACGCAGTATTTT,CASSPRGQGVLSDTQYF
TRBV5-1,.,TRBD1,TRBJ2-2,TGCGCCAGCAGCAGGGACAGGGGCCGAACCGGGGAGCTGTTTTTT,CASSRDRGRTGELFF
TRBV10-3,.,TRBD1,TRBJ2-7,TGTGCCATCAGCCCTAGGGACAGGGACGAGCAGTACTTC,CAISPRDRDEQYF
TRBV5-8,.,TRBD2,TRBJ2-3,TGTGCCAGCAGCCGGGGGGGGTCTAGCACAGATACGCAGTATTTT,CASSRGGSSTDTQYF
TRBV11-2,.,.,TRBJ2-1,TGTGCCAGCAGCCTCTTACCCGCGGGGAGTTACAATGAGCAGTTCTTC,CASSLLPAGSYNEQFF
TRBV30,.,TRBD1,TRBJ2-5,TGTGCCTGGAGTGTACCAGGGGGCCCCGACGGGGAGACCCAGTACTTC,CAWSVPGGPDGETQYF
TRBV15,once,.,TRBJ2-4,TGTGCCACGGGCACCACTTCCCACATTCAGTACTTC,CATGTTSHIQYF
TRBV27,.,TRBD2,TRBJ2-3,TGTGCCAGCAGTGCGGGACTAGCGGGAGACAGACAGTATTTT,CASSAGLAGDRQYF
TRBV30,.,.,TRBJ1-5,TGTGCCTGGACCGCGGGCTACGGTCAGCCCCAGCATTTT,CAWTAGYGQPQHF
TRBV6-5,.,TRBD2,TRBJ2-5,TGTGCCAGCACCTCGGGAGGGCCCCAGTACTTC,CASTSGGPQYF
TRBV5-1,once,.,TRBJ1-1,TGCGCCAGCAGCTTGGACGGGGTCACTGAAGCTTTCTTT,CASSLDGVTEAFF
TRBV7-2,.,.,TRBJ1-3,TGTGCCAGCAGCCCGACAGCCACTGGAAACACCATATATTTT,CASSPTATGNTIYF
TRBV5-1,.,TRBD1,TRBJ2-7,TGCGCCAGCAGCTCTCAGGACAGGTTCGACGAGCAGTACTTC,CASSSQDRFDEQYF
TRBV30,.,TRBD1,TRBJ1-2,TGTGCCTGGAGTGTAGGGACAGGGCTATCTAACTATGGCTACACCTTC,CAWSVGTGLSNYGYTF
TRBV19,.,.,TRBJ2-7,TGTGCCAGTAGTACCCAGGGCAGCTACGAGCAGTACTTC,CASSTQGSYEQYF
TRBV4-3,once,.,TRBJ2-1,TGCGCCAGCAGCCAAGTGAAAGGGAGGCAGTTCTTC,CASSQVKGRQFF
TRBV9,.,.,TRBJ2-5,TGTGCCAGCAGCGTGGGGGGTGAGGGGTACCAAGAGACCCAGTACTTC,CASSVGGEGYQETQYF
TRBV5-1,.,TRBD2,TRBJ2-1,TGCGCCAGCAGCCCTAGCGGGAGTCCCCTCTACAATGAGCAGTTCTTC,CASSPSGSPLYNEQFF
TRBV4-3,.,.,TRBJ2-1,TGCGCCAGCAGCCAATCGTCAGGGGATCGATCTGAGCAGTTCTTC,CASSQSSGDRSEQFF
TRBV2,.,TRBD2,TRBJ2-7,TGTGCCAGCGATATCGTTGGTCTAGCGGGCTACGAGCAGTACTTC,CASDIVGLAGYEQYF
TRBV18,.,TRBD1,TRBJ1-5,TGTGCCAGCTCACCCACGGCCGGGACAGCCAATCAGCCCCAGCATTTT,CASSPTAGTANQPQHF
TRBV5-6,.,.,TRBJ2-7,TGTGCCAGCAGCCAAAGGGACACCGGTCCCTACGAGCAGTACTTC,CASSQRDTGPYEQYF
TRBV19,.,.,TRBJ2-3,TGTGCCAGTAGTAACTTAGGAGTGAGCACAGATACGCAGTATTTT,CASSNLGVSTDTQYF
TRBV5-1,.,.,TRBJ2-1,TGCGCCAGCAGCTCATCCGGGACTCCCCCCTACAATGAGCAGTTCTTC,CASSSSGTPPYNEQFF
TRBV6-1,few,.,TRBJ2-7,TGTGCCAGCAGTCGCTCCTACGAGCAGTACTTC,CASSRSYEQYF
TRBV11-3,.,TRBD1,TRBJ1-1,TGTGCCAGCAGCCTTGGACAGGGGGCTAGGGCTTTCTTT,CASSLGQGARAFF
TRBV19,once,.,TRBJ2-3,TGTGCCAGTAGTATACCCAGCGAGAGAGATACGCAGTATTTT,CASSIPSERDTQYF
TRBV7-2,.,TRBD2,TRBJ2-7,TGTGCCAGCAGCTTAAAGGGGACTAGCGGGGCTCTTTACGAGCAGTACTTC,CASSLKGTSGALYEQYF
TRBV14,.,.,TRBJ1-2,TGTGCCAGCAGCCAGACAGGCTATGGCTACACCTTC,CASSQTGYGYTF
TRBV10-3,.,TRBD2,TRBJ2-7,TGTGCCATCAGTGAGTACGGGGGGGGTAACGAGCAGTACTTC,CAISEYGGGNEQYF
TRBV11-2,.,.,TRBJ1-4,TGTGCCAGCAGCTTGGAGGTTAATGAAAAACTGTTTTTT,CASSLEVNEKLFF
TRBV27,.,TRBD2,TRBJ2-1,TGTGCCAGCAGTTTTCCACTAGCGGACTACAATGAGCAGTTCTTC,CASSFPLADYNEQFF
TRBV6-5,.,.,TRBJ1-2,TGTGCCAGCAGGGTCGCGGGCGGTGGCTACACCTTC,CASRVAGGGYTF
TRBV7-7,.,TRBD2,TRBJ2-5,TGTGCCAGCAGCCCCCGGGGGAGGGGAGGAGAGACCCAGTACTTC,CASSPRGRGGETQYF
TRBV5-1,.,.,TRBJ2-3,TGCGCCAGCAGCGTGGATAGCGGCGGCACAGATACGCAGTATTTT,CASSVDSGGTDTQYF